The present T cell receptor (beta chain) was sequenced within a study of blood T cell repertoires in COVID-19. Study in general: There were acute and convalescent COVID-19 samples, and they came from the United States, Italy and Spain. The analysed material was cDNA or gDNA that came from T cells, B-cell-depleted T cells, or PBMCs.

Original data processing: Counts of nucleated cells, estimated from reference gene primer amplification, were obtained. Clones were sequenced by immunoSEQ multiplex PCR, and TCRdb holds only the in-frame ones, with some missing. V and J calls and clone size are copied from that table; D and trimming were computed from the DNA. The sample carries around 130,000 clones, more than 70% recorded once. The ends were cut back, 6 bases at V and 4 bases at J, with 12 bases in the middle. CDR1 WNHNN and CDR2 SYGVQD come from the germline V gene (reference sequence). CDR3 length: 14 residues. The rearrangement uses TRBV10-1 and TRBJ2-2, with D tentatively TRBD1 (6 bases). This TCR came from a woman aged 60 to 75 with acute or convalescent COVID-19. The material sequenced was peripheral blood. Written as DNA, the CDR3 is TGCGCCAGCAGACCGGGACAAACCACCGGGGAGCTGTTTTTT. Its translation is CASRPGQTTGELFF.